The 27 T cell receptor beta chains presented below share a single source sample, sequenced in a study of T cells after yellow fever vaccination. TCRdb redid the calling of the 5' RACE reads with MiXCR, one entry per CDR3 protein. The sample lists around 360,000 distinct CDR3 sequences; more than 9% were seen once. Sequencing used PBMCs, obtained on the day of the first yellow fever vaccination. The receptors stem from a man younger than 35 who received the YFV17D yellow fever vaccine.

In its sample, this clonotype was seen a few times. The chain links TRBV12-3 or TRBV12-4 to TRBJ2-7; TRBD1 matches at 9 bases. The CDR3 is 14 amino acids. Trimming at V came to 6 bases and at J to 2 bases, leaving 5 bases not matched to a gene. DNA of the CDR3: TGTGCCAGCAGATCACAGGGGGCACCCTACGAGCAGTACTTC. It codes for CASRSQGAPYEQYF.

This sequence joins TRBV12-3 or TRBV12-4 and TRBJ2-1; 9 positions match TRBD1. This CDR3 is 13 amino acids long. V shed 6 bases, J shed 10 bases, and the junction held 7 bases outside the gene matches. The CDR3 loop is CASSEQGAHEQFF. In DNA form, the CDR3 reads TGTGCCAGCAGCGAACAGGGGGCGCACGAGCAGTTCTTC.

The chain joins TRBV7-2 to TRBJ1-2; 10 bases are a match to TRBD1. The CDR3 totals 16 residues. Germline CDR1 reads SGHTA; CDR2 reads FQGNSA. Trimming at V came to 4 bases and at J to 6 bases, leaving 11 bases not matched to a gene. CDR3 DNA: TGTGCCAGCAGCTCGGGACAGGGGTGGGGTTCCCATGGCTACACCTTC. It is translated as CASSSGQGWGSHGYTF. Together with reference TRBV7-2 and TRBJ1-2, the CDR3 gives the full variable domain: GAGVSQSPSNKVTEKGKDVELRCDPISGHTALYWYRQSLGQGLEFLIYFQGNSAPDKSGLPSDRFSAERTGGSVSTLTIQRTQQEDSAVYLCASSSGQGWGSHGYTFGSGTRLTVV.

CDR3 in DNA: TGTGCCAGCAGCCTGAGACACACCGGGGAGCTGTTTTTT. It specifies CASSLRHTGELFF. This sequence joins TRBV5-5 and TRBJ2-2; D remains ambiguous. The CDR3 consists of 13 residues. Germline CDR1 reads SGHKS; CDR2 reads YYEKEE (reference sequence). Trimming stripped 4 bases from V and 3 bases from J, with 7 bases between.

This clonotype was seen more than once but under ten times. The rearrangement uses TRBV20-1 and TRBJ1-5, with a possible D match to TRBD1 (6 bases). CDR1 and CDR2 from the germline V gene are DFQATT and SNEGSKA (reference sequence). This CDR3 has 13 amino acids. Between the trimmed V and J ends, which lost 6 bases and 5 bases, there was a span of 14 bases. The CDR3 sequence is CSADRGADQPQHF. DNA for the CDR3: TGCAGTGCGGATCGGGGGGCCGATCAGCCCCAGCATTTT.

V usage is TRBV5-6 and J usage is TRBJ2-5; TRBD1 or TRBD2 may be the D gene (5 bases each). V lost 3 bases, J lost 0 bases, and 12 bases lay in between. Germline CDR1 is SGHDT and CDR2 is YYEEEE. This CDR3 is built from 15 residues. Here the CDR3 DNA reads TGTGCCAGCAGCTCCGAGGGGCAGAACCAAGAGACCCAGTACTTC. This sequence encodes CASSSEGQNQETQYF.

This rearrangement joins TRBV10-2 to TRBJ2-7, with a tentative D call TRBD1 (6 bases). Trimming took 7 bases from V and 2 from J, leaving 12 bases between them. CDR3 length: 13 residues. Germline CDR1 is WSHSY and CDR2 is SAAADI. CDR3 DNA: TGCGCCAGCACCGACAGGCCCGCCTACGAGCAGTACTTC. This codes for CASTDRPAYEQYF.

The chain is built from TRBV28 and TRBJ2-2; D is undetermined. This CDR3 has 14 residues. Trimming took off 10 bases at V and 0 bases at J, with 12 bases between the two ends. Germline-derived CDR1 and CDR2 are MDHEN and SYDVKM. DNA for the CDR3: TGTGCCACAAAGACAAACCCGAACACCGGGGAGCTGTTTTTT. Protein product: CATKTNPNTGELFF.

The chain couples TRBV11-2 to TRBJ2-4; either TRBD1 or TRBD2 may fit D (5 bases each). V was clipped by 6 bases and J by 1 base, with 22 bases between them. This CDR3 spans 18 amino acids. The V gene's germline CDR1 is SGHAT and CDR2 FQNNGV. Here the CDR3 reads CASRATGPRITAKNIQYF. CDR3 nucleotides: TGTGCCAGCAGGGCAACGGGACCGCGGATTACGGCCAAAAACATTCAGTACTTC.

This clonotype was picked up a small number of times. This chain joins TRBV20-1 and TRBJ1-5; no reliable D call. V was cut by 2 bases and J by 4 bases, with 15 bases left in between. CDR1 is DFQATT, CDR2 SNEGSKA, per germline (reference sequence). This CDR3 region has 15 residues. The CDR3 bases are TGCAGTGCTAGACGGACGTGGGTGGGTAATCAGCCCCAGCATTTT. This gives the protein CSARRTWVGNQPQHF.

In its sample, this clonotype was seen a few times. The genes are TRBV11-2 and TRBJ1-5, with no clear D. V was trimmed by 0 bases and J by 10 bases, leaving 13 bases between them. The CDR3 is made up of 14 amino acids. Germline CDR1 reads SGHAT; CDR2 reads FQNNGV. The CDR3 coding sequence is TGTGCCAGCAGCTTAGATCGTACAAGACCACCCCAGCATTTT. Translating gives CASSLDRTRPPQHF. Full variable domain (outside the CDR3, taken from reference TRBV11-2 and TRBJ1-5): EAGVAQSPRYKIIEKRQSVAFWCNPISGHATLYWYQQILGQGPKLLIQFQNNGVVDDSQLPKDRFSAERLKGVDSTLKIQPAKLEDSAVYLCASSLDRTRPPQHFGDGTRLSIL.

This clonotype occurred a few times. The chain joins TRBV7-9 to TRBJ2-1, with 10 bases that match TRBD1. The junction had 3 bases not matched to a gene; V was cut back by 4 bases and J by 9 bases. The CDR3 totals 13 residues. Germline assignment: CDR1 SEHNR and CDR2 FQNEAQ (reference sequence). The DNA of the CDR3 is TGTGCCAGCAGCTCCCGGACAGGGGGTGAGCAGTTCTTC. It specifies CASSSRTGGEQFF.

This clonotype occurred many times. This rearrangement joins TRBV7-2 to TRBJ1-1, with D perhaps matching TRBD1 (5 bases). This CDR3 is 17 amino acids long. The germline V gene has CDR1 SGHTA and CDR2 FQGNSA. The germline V and J ends were trimmed by 3 bases and 1 base, with 18 bases remaining between them. The CDR3 DNA reads as TGTGCCAGCAGCTTGATTCGAAGGGGAGGGAGGAACACTGAAGCTTTCTTT. The encoded protein is CASSLIRRGGRNTEAFF.

This clonotype was observed a few times. V gene TRBV3-1 combines with J gene TRBJ1-2; D unclear. The CDR3 runs 13 residues. V lost 6 bases to trimming and J lost 2 bases, with 10 bases between them. CDR1 is LGHDT and CDR2 is YNNKEL in the germline V gene (reference sequence). CDR3 region: CASRGFPNYGYTF. The CDR3 DNA reads TGTGCCAGCAGGGGTTTTCCCAACTATGGCTACACCTTC.

This clonotype was seen a handful of times. The chain carries TRBV9 and TRBJ1-1, with D possibly being TRBD1 (5 bases). The CDR3 covers 15 residues. V was pared by 3 bases and J by 5 bases, with 17 bases between. Germline V CDR1 and CDR2: SGDLS, YYNGEE. The DNA of the CDR3 is TGTGCCAGCAGCGCCTTTCCAGGGATGAGAACTGAAGCTTTCTTT. Protein product: CASSAFPGMRTEAFF.

This clonotype came up a few times. Here the CDR3 reads CASSHVGDVLNYGYTF. CDR3 coding DNA: TGCGCCAGCAGCCATGTAGGTGATGTCTTGAACTATGGCTACACCTTC. This sequence joins TRBV4-3 and TRBJ1-2; D remains unclear. Germline CDR1 reads LGHNA; CDR2 reads YSLEER. This CDR3 spans 16 amino acids. V was trimmed by 3 bases and J by 2 bases, leaving 16 bases between them.

V usage is TRBV20-1 and J usage is TRBJ2-3, with TRBD2 matching 7 bases. Per germline, CDR1 DFQATT and CDR2 SNEGSKA (reference sequence). The junction had 6 bases not matched to a gene; V was cut back by 5 bases and J by 1 base. This CDR3 comprises 14 residues. The CDR3 bases are TGCAGTGCTCCTGGGAGGGGCGGCACAGATACGCAGTATTTT. The encoded protein is CSAPGRGGTDTQYF.

V is TRBV20-1 and J is TRBJ1-5; a weak D match, TRBD1 (6 bases). Germline lookup yields CDR1 DFQATT and CDR2 SNEGSKA (reference sequence). Trimming cost V 3 bases and J 5 bases, with 14 bases left between them. This CDR3 is built from 14 residues. In DNA, the CDR3 is TGCAGTGCTAGCGGGGGCCTCGAGTATCAGCCCCAGCATTTT. Translated, it gives CSASGGLEYQPQHF.

The table lists this clonotype with a few counts. V gene TRBV6-2 or TRBV6-3 combines with J gene TRBJ2-7; no firm D call. V was shortened by 0 bases and J by 7 bases, with 16 bases between the two germline ends. Germline V gives CDR1 MNHEY, CDR2 SVGEGT. The CDR3 is 15 amino acids. The CDR3 DNA reads as TGTGCCAGCAGTTACTCCCCGGACGGTCTTAGAGAGCAGTACTTC. This encodes CASSYSPDGLREQYF.

This clonotype was seen a handful of times. A junction boundary mismatches the germline segment, possibly from a read error. V usage is TRBV7-9 and J usage is TRBJ2-1; D gene uncertain. The CDR3 is made up of 15 amino acids. Germline-derived CDR1 and CDR2 are SEHNR and FQNEAQ (reference sequence). CDR3 nucleotide sequence: TGTGCCAGCAGCTTATTGGCTACCTCCGACAATGAGCAGTTCTTC. Amino acid sequence: CASSLLATSDNEQFF.

CDR3 residues: CASSRDRPAPGYTF. CDR3 bases: TGCGCCAGCAGCCGGGACCGACCAGCTCCTGGCTACACCTTC. The V gene is TRBV5-1, the J gene TRBJ1-2; tentative D call: TRBD1 (5 bases). Germline assignment: CDR1 SGHRS and CDR2 YFSETQ. The CDR3 sequence is 14 residues long. V was shortened by 4 bases and J by 7 bases, with 17 bases between the two germline ends.

This clonotype was counted only a few times. The V gene is TRBV2, the J gene TRBJ2-3, with 7 bases aligning to TRBD1. V gave up 7 bases and J gave up 8 bases; unmatched junction bases: 9. The germline V gene encodes CDR1 SNHLY and CDR2 FYNNEI. The CDR3 spans 13 residues. The CDR3 loop is CASIQGVYGTQYF. DNA for the CDR3: TGTGCCAGCATTCAGGGGGTTTATGGTACGCAGTATTTT.

This sequence joins TRBV7-9 and TRBJ2-2; 8 bases agree with TRBD1. Per germline, CDR1 SEHNR and CDR2 FQNEAQ (reference sequence). J lost 4 bases, V lost 6 bases, and 4 bases had no gene match. The CDR3 covers 14 residues. In nucleotides, the CDR3 is TGTGCCAGCAGGGACAGGGACCCCACCGGGGAGCTGTTTTTT. It encodes CASRDRDPTGELFF.

This clonotype was seen only a few times. This chain connects TRBV11-2 to TRBJ1-3, with TRBD1 as a possible D gene (5 bases). With 5 bases removed from V and 0 bases from J, the gap between germline ends came to 14 bases. This CDR3 has 16 amino acids. Per germline, CDR1 SGHAT and CDR2 FQNNGV. In nucleotides, the CDR3 is TGTGCCAGCAGCACAAGAGAGGGGAACTCTGGAAACACCATATATTTT. It translates to CASSTREGNSGNTIYF. Full variable domain (missing parts from reference TRBV11-2 and TRBJ1-3): EAGVAQSPRYKIIEKRQSVAFWCNPISGHATLYWYQQILGQGPKLLIQFQNNGVVDDSQLPKDRFSAERLKGVDSTLKIQPAKLEDSAVYLCASSTREGNSGNTIYFGEGSWLTVV.

This clonotype was counted a few times. V and J are TRBV9 and TRBJ2-3; D unclear. Germline V gives CDR1 SGDLS, CDR2 YYNGEE. V was shortened by 0 bases and J by 4 bases, with 9 bases between the two germline ends. This CDR3 is built from 14 residues. DNA for the CDR3: TGTGCCAGCAGCGTAGCTTGGACGGCAGATACGCAGTATTTT. Protein product: CASSVAWTADTQYF.

This chain uses TRBV5-6 with TRBJ2-2, with unresolved D. In germline, CDR1 is SGHDT, CDR2 YYEEEE. Trimming pared 2 bases from V and 4 bases from J, leaving 6 bases between. The CDR3 totals 13 residues. DNA for the CDR3: TGTGCCAGCAGCTTCGATGTCACCGGGGAGCTGTTTTTT. Protein: CASSFDVTGELFF.

The table lists this clonotype with many counts. V usage is TRBV5-4 and J usage is TRBJ2-2; D remains unclear. The germline V and J ends were trimmed by 4 bases and 4 bases, with 8 bases remaining between them. There are 13 residues in the CDR3. Germline loops: CDR1 SGHNT, CDR2 YYREEE (reference sequence). CDR3 amino acids: CASSAGGTGELFF. The CDR3 bases are TGTGCCAGCAGCGCTGGCGGCACCGGGGAGCTGTTTTTT.